Detailed here is one TCR beta chain. What it binds is unknown. The data were obtained in a study of cytomegalovirus exposure and HLA in healthy donors. General study results and limits: A missense variant in DCLRE1C was later tied to TCR beta V- and J-gene trimming.

The PCR ran on 60 Vbeta and 13 Jbeta primers. The method was immunoSEQ multiplex PCR; TCRdb's version includes in-frame clones alone and lacks a portion of them. The profile shows about 69,000 clones, roughly 70% of them singletons. CDR1 and CDR2 (germline): MGHRA, YSYEKL. This CDR3 has 13 residues. V lost 4 bases and J 5 bases, leaving 11 bases between the germline ends. The TCR comes from a male donor in good health and CMV-seropositive. The J gene is TRBJ1-1, the V gene TRBV4-1; D gene uncertain. Sample: PBMCs. The CDR3 spells CASSLARETEAFF. CDR3 DNA sequence: TGCGCCAGCAGCCTAGCGCGGGAAACTGAAGCTTTCTTT.